This T cell receptor beta chain stems from a study of blood T cell repertoires in COVID-19. Only in-frame clones appear in the TCRdb table, and some are missing; sequencing was by immunoSEQ multiplex PCR. In the table there are 300,000 to 400,000 clones, 85% to 90% of which are singletons. The source of this sequence is a woman aged 25 to 39 with acute COVID-19. Sequenced input: PBMCs or T cells enriched from blood (not recorded which).

CDR3 in amino acids: CASSDRGIQETQYF. The DNA of the CDR3 is TGCGCCAGCAGTGATCGGGGTATCCAAGAGACCCAGTACTTC. The genes are TRBV10-1 and TRBJ2-5; D possibly corresponds to TRBD2 (5 bases). The germline V gene has CDR1 WNHNN and CDR2 SYGVQD (reference sequence). Between the trimmed V and J ends, which lost 3 bases and 1 base, there was a span of 9 bases. This CDR3 has 14 residues.